These 17 T cell receptor beta chains were sequenced from one sample in a study of blood T cell repertoires in COVID-19. Profiled with immunoSEQ multiplex PCR; TCRdb holds only in-frame clones, not every one. The table includes about 220,000 clones, roughly 87% detected once. Sequencing input: PBMCs or T cells enriched from blood (not recorded which). These TCRs come from a woman under 40 with acute COVID-19.

The chain couples TRBV10-1 to TRBJ2-7, with 9 bases matching TRBD1. The CDR3 length is 13 residues. The germline V gene encodes CDR1 WNHNN and CDR2 SYGVQD (reference sequence). The J segment lost 7 bases and the V segment lost 3 bases, leaving 4 bases of the junction unmatched. The CDR3 is CASSDRTGVEQYF. As DNA, the CDR3 is TGCGCCAGCAGTGATAGGACAGGGGTGGAGCAGTACTTC.

A single count supports this clone. The rearrangement joins TRBV15 to TRBJ1-1; unclear D gene. The germline V gene encodes CDR1 LNHNV and CDR2 YYDKDF (reference sequence). CDR3 size: 15 residues. The V end lost 3 bases, the J end lost 0 bases, and 11 bases lay between the germline ends. CDR3 nucleotide sequence: TGTGCCACCAGCAGGGTTCGGCAGGTGAACACTGAAGCTTTCTTT. Protein product: CATSRVRQVNTEAFF. Using reference TRBV15 and TRBJ1-1 for the parts outside the CDR3, the full variable domain is DAMVIQNPRYQVTQFGKPVTLSCSQTLNHNVMYWYQQKSSQAPKLLFHYYDKDFNNEADTPDNFQSRRPNTSFCFLDIRSPGLGDTAMYLCATSRVRQVNTEAFFGQGTRLTVV.

The chain combines TRBV7-2 with TRBJ2-5, with 8 positions matching TRBD2. The CDR3 is 14 amino acids. Germline trimming cut 3 bases from V and 3 bases from J; bases unmatched to any gene: 3. CDR1 is SGHTA, CDR2 FQGNSA, per germline. CDR3 coding DNA: TGTGCCAGCAGCTTGGAACTAGCGGAAGAGACCCAGTACTTC. It codes for CASSLELAEETQYF.

This chain connects TRBV12-3 or TRBV12-4 to TRBJ1-1; 7 nucleotides agree with TRBD1. There are 13 residues in the CDR3. V was clipped by 7 bases and J by 11 bases; unmatched bases: 13. The CDR3 loop is CASTARTGQEAFF. The CDR3, as DNA: TGTGCCAGCACCGCCAGGACAGGACAGGAGGCTTTCTTT.

The chain joins TRBV5-8 to TRBJ2-7; D might be TRBD2 (5 bases). V lost 2 bases to trimming and J lost 6 bases, with 9 bases between them. Germline assignment: CDR1 SGHTS and CDR2 YDEGEE. The CDR3 totals 12 residues. CDR3 sequence: CASSFAGLEQYF. The CDR3 coding sequence is TGTGCCAGCAGCTTCGCAGGACTCGAGCAGTACTTC. Full variable domain (remainder filled in from reference TRBV5-8 and TRBJ2-7): EAGVTQSPTHLIKTRGQQATLRCSPISGHTSVYWYQQALGLGLQFLLWYDEGEERNRGNFPPRFSGRQFPNYSSELNVNALELEDSALYLCASSFAGLEQYFGPGTRLTVT.

This rearrangement joins TRBV27 to TRBJ2-1; TRBD1 agrees at 8 bases. In germline, CDR1 is MNHEY, CDR2 SMNVEV (reference sequence). The CDR3 contains 15 residues. V gave up 8 bases and J gave up 6 bases; unmatched junction bases: 12. The CDR3 sequence: CASLQGDLGFNEQFF. The CDR3 DNA follows: TGTGCCAGCCTACAGGGGGACCTTGGGTTCAATGAGCAGTTCTTC.

This rearrangement joins TRBV7-9 to TRBJ2-7; 8 bases agree with TRBD1. Germline V gene sequence: CDR1 SEHNR, CDR2 FQNEAQ (reference sequence). The CDR3 contains 14 residues. The J segment lost 4 bases and the V segment lost 2 bases, leaving 4 bases of the junction unmatched. The CDR3 coding sequence is TGTGCCAGCAGCTTAAGACAGGGGATATACGAGCAGTACTTC. Amino acids: CASSLRQGIYEQYF.

This chain connects TRBV2 to TRBJ1-4, with D maybe TRBD1 (5 bases). CDR3 length equals 15 residues. Trimming removed 1 base from V and 7 bases from J, with 13 bases in between. CDR1 and CDR2 (germline): SNHLY, FYNNEI. CDR3 protein: CASSEEPRAPEKLFF. The CDR3 region has the DNA TGTGCCAGCAGTGAAGAGCCCAGGGCCCCTGAAAAACTGTTTTTT.

This rearrangement joins TRBV28 to TRBJ1-2; 12 bases match TRBD1. This CDR3 spans 15 amino acids. Trimming cost V 5 bases and J 2 bases; bases outside gene matches: 3. CDR1 MDHEN and CDR2 SYDVKM come from the germline V gene. CDR3 in DNA: TGTGCCAGCAGTCCCGGGACAGGGGGCAACTATGGCTACACCTTC. Amino acids: CASSPGTGGNYGYTF.

V usage is TRBV10-3 and J usage is TRBJ1-4, with 9 bases that match TRBD1. The CDR3 extends over 16 amino acids. The germline gives CDR1 ENHRY, CDR2 SYGVKD. Trimming cost V 6 bases and J 2 bases; bases outside gene matches: 7. As DNA, the CDR3 is TGTGCCATCAGCCGGACAGGGGTAGACACTAATGAAAAACTGTTTTTT. Its protein product is CAISRTGVDTNEKLFF.

The chain carries TRBV9 and TRBJ2-1, with a weak D call TRBD2 (5 bases). The V end was cut by 7 bases, the J end by 5 bases, with 10 bases between. The CDR3 spans 12 residues. Germline CDR1 reads SGDLS; CDR2 reads YYNGEE. The CDR3 sequence is CASGRGNNEQFF. DNA for the CDR3: TGTGCCAGCGGTCGAGGGAACAATGAGCAGTTCTTC.

This clone has a single count. CDR3 residues: CASSGGGGDGSTEAFF. CDR3 bases: TGCGCCAGCAGCGGAGGGGGCGGGGACGGTAGCACTGAAGCTTTCTTT. This chain joins TRBV5-1 and TRBJ1-1, with 7 bases fitting TRBD1. CDR1 is SGHRS and CDR2 is YFSETQ in the germline V gene. With 4 bases clipped from V and 4 bases from J, the junction kept 13 bases outside the gene matches. The CDR3 runs 16 residues.

This clone was seen a few times. A junction end diverges from the germline sequence, so it may reflect a read error. This chain connects TRBV7-7 to TRBJ2-5, with TRBD2 matching 7 bases. CDR1 and CDR2 (germline): SSHAT, FNYEAQ (reference sequence). This CDR3 comprises 15 residues. The CDR3 here is CASSLLGGSEETQYF. DNA for the CDR3: TGTGCTAGCAGCTTATTGGGGGGGTCTGAAGAGACCCAGTACTTC.

V usage is TRBV30 and J usage is TRBJ2-5; a possible D gene is TRBD2 (7 bases). The CDR3 runs to 15 residues. Trimming removed 0 bases at V and 0 bases at J, with 11 bases between. Germline lookup yields CDR1 GTSNPN and CDR2 SVGIG (reference sequence). The CDR3 loop reads CAWSVGRGYQETQYF. DNA of the CDR3: TGTGCCTGGAGTGTAGGGAGGGGGTACCAAGAGACCCAGTACTTC.

The chain recombines TRBV4-1 with TRBJ2-5, with 7 positions matching TRBD1. J gave up 3 bases and V 3 bases, and 10 bases lay outside the gene matches. This CDR3 contains 16 residues. Germline V lookup: CDR1 MGHRA, CDR2 YSYEKL. The CDR3 DNA reads as TGCGCCAGCAGCCACCCCAAGGAGACAGGGAAAGAGACCCAGTACTTC. It is translated as CASSHPKETGKETQYF.

A single count supports this clone. V gene TRBV7-8 combines with J gene TRBJ1-5; weak D call: TRBD1 (6 bases). Per germline, CDR1 SGHVS and CDR2 FQNEAQ. The length of the CDR3 is 14 residues. V was pared by 6 bases and J by 4 bases, with 13 bases between. CDR3 region: CASRSTGTNQPQHF. The CDR3 nucleotides are TGTGCCAGCAGATCGACAGGCACAAATCAGCCCCAGCATTTT.

The chain employs TRBV16 and TRBJ1-2, with 8 nucleotides matching TRBD1. Germline V gene lookup returns CDR1 KGHSY and CDR2 FQNENV. V lost 1 base and J lost 2; bases outside the gene matches: 9. The CDR3 runs 17 residues. The CDR3 protein is CASSQLRAGGENYGYTF. CDR3 coding DNA: TGTGCCAGCAGCCAATTGAGGGCAGGGGGCGAAAACTATGGCTACACCTTC.